A selection of T cell receptor beta chains follows, all from one sample in a study of T-cell reconstitution after alpha-beta-depleted transplantation in children. From the PCR reads, TCRdb called clonotypes with MiXCR, one entry per CDR3 protein. The sample shows 440,000 or so distinct CDR3 sequences, 43% of them seen only once. The sequencing used PBMCs, collected before TCRalphabeta/CD19-depleted stem cell transplant. These receptors all come from a girl aged 2-10 years with aplastic anemia, due to receive a stem cell transplant. The CDR3 runs from the conserved cysteine through the conserved F or W.

TRBV6-1 | 14 | CASSGLAGQDIQYF
TRBV20-1 | 19 | CSASGLGLAGTLPNNEQFF
TRBV19 | 14 | CASSPDSHYQPQHF
TRBV6-5 | 15 | CASSYGSDGLNEQFF
TRBV5-1 | 14 | CASSLETGYHEQYF
TRBV3-1 | 15 | CASRRGEGANGELFF
TRBV30 | 13 | CAWSGNSGETQYF
TRBV24-1 | 13 | CATSEGGEETQYF
TRBV4-1 | 15 | CASSQPWRERDEQFF
TRBV12-3/TRBV12-4 | 13 | CASSPGGADTQYF
TRBV20-1 | 13 | CSAFLGTSDEQFF
TRBV28 | 14 | CASDRGRYQDDQYF
TRBV28 | 15 | CASSSAGEERSEQFF
TRBV3-1 | 24 | CASSRQIMGQGHTSHPRMNTEAFF
TRBV9 | 18 | CASSVVLSSSPNTGELFF
TRBV9 | 15 | CASSENTGSNQPQHF
TRBV12-3/TRBV12-4 | 15 | CASRSSGQGAEKLFF
TRBV20-1 | 14 | CSASGPGLGYEQYF
TRBV11-2 | 15 | CASSPGARSYNEQFF
TRBV7-9 | 13 | CASSWSEQETQYF
TRBV4-1 | 13 | CASSPRAKDTQYF
TRBV20-1 | 16 | CSAREQGTVYNSPLHF
TRBV14 | 15 | CASSEGGGLDYGYTF
TRBV5-1 | 15 | CDSSLDGPPSYEQYF
TRBV7-3 | 15 | CASSRTGTRTGELFF
TRBV12-3/TRBV12-4 | 16 | CASSFRLAGLTDTQYF
TRBV6-5 | 15 | CASSYTGTGGSEAFF
TRBV4-1 | 17 | CASSQDIAGGEEETQYF
TRBV29-1 | 9 | CSVEGKQYF
TRBV4-1 | 14 | CASSDRDASYEQYF
TRBV5-1 | 14 | CASSLPDDPGEQYF